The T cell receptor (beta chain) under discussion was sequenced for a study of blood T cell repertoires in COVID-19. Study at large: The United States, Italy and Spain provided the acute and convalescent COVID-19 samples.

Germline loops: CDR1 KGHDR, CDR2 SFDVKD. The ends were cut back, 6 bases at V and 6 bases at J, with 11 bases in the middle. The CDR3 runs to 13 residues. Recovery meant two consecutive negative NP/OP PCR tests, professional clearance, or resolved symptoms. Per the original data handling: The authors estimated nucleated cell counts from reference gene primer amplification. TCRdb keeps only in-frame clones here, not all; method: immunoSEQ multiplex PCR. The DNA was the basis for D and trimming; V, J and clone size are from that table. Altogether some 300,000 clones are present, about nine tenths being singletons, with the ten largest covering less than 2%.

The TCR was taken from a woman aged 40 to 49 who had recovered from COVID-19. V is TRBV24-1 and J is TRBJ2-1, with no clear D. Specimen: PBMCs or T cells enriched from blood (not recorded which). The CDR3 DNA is TGTGCCACCAGTTCGCCCCACGGCAATGAGCAGTTCTTC. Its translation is CATSSPHGNEQFF.